This TCR beta chain came from a study of spatial heterogeneity in lung cancer. Study-wide points: At tumor resection, ubiquitous expanded TCRs were detected in blood more often than later.

This clonotype was counted at least ten times. As yet, its antigen is unknown. As to time point: sample taken at primary tumor resection. Whole RNA obtained from tumor, nontumor lung or frozen PBMC underwent sequencing without sorting. The donor population consisted of roughly 70 patients with untreated, early-stage non-small cell lung cancer. Unique molecular identifiers tagged every individual TCR cDNA molecule. One entry per CDR3 protein, called by TCRdb with MiXCR from the 5' RACE reads. The repertoire holds about 80,000 distinct CDR3 sequences, with 15% to 25% as singletons. The germline CDR1 and CDR2 sequences are MDHEN and SYDVKM. The CDR3 totals 12 residues. V was cut by 6 bases and J by 10 bases, with 13 bases left in between.

This sequence originates from a male donor with early-stage non-small cell lung cancer. The sequencing used PBMCs, collected at surgery. The chain links TRBV28 to TRBJ2-1, with D unclear. The DNA for the CDR3 is TGTGCCAGCAGCCCACAGACTCCCGAGCAGTTCTTC. Its translation is CASSPQTPEQFF.